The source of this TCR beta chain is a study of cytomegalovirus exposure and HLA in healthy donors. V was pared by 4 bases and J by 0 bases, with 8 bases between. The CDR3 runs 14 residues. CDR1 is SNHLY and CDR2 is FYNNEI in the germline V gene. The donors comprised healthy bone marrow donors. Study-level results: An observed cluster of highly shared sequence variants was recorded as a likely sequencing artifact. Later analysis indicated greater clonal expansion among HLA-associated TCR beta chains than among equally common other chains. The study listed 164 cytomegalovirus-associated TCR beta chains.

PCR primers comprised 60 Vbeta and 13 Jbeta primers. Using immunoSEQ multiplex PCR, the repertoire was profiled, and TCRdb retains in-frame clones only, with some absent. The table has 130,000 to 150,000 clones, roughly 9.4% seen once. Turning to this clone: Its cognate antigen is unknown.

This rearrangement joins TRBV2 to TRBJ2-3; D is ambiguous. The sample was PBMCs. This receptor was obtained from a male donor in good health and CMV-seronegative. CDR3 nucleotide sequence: TGTGCCAGCAGTGTGGTCAGGAGCACAGATACGCAGTATTTT. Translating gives CASSVVRSTDTQYF.